These 8 T cell receptor beta chains were sequenced from one sample in a study of blood T cell repertoires in COVID-19. Only in-frame clones appear in the TCRdb table, and some are missing; sequencing was by immunoSEQ multiplex PCR. The sample yields roughly 320,000 clones, around 90% seen once. Sequences were obtained from peripheral blood. Receptors were obtained from a woman between 50 and 59 years old with COVID-19, enrolled during active disease.

The genes are TRBV9 and TRBJ2-7, with 11 nucleotides matching TRBD2. CDR3 length equals 16 residues. With V trimmed by 0 bases and J by 6 bases, 8 bases remained unmatched. The germline V gene has CDR1 SGDLS and CDR2 YYNGEE. The CDR3 protein is CASSVGGTSGLREQYF. DNA of the CDR3: TGTGCCAGCAGCGTAGGGGGGACTAGCGGATTGCGCGAGCAGTACTTC.

This rearrangement joins TRBV5-5 to TRBJ2-3, with 11 bases lining up with TRBD2. CDR3 size: 17 residues. Per the germline V gene, CDR1 is SGHKS and CDR2 is YYEKEE (reference sequence). V was clipped by 1 base and J by 2 bases; unmatched bases: 6. CDR3 region: CASSLISLAGDTDTQYF. CDR3 nucleotides: TGTGCCAGCAGCTTGATTTCACTAGCGGGGGACACAGATACGCAGTATTTT.

This clone was recorded only once. The chain links TRBV5-6 to TRBJ1-1; D is possibly TRBD1 (6 bases). V shed 2 bases and J shed 0 bases, with 14 bases lying between them. There are 16 residues in the CDR3. Germline CDR1 is SGHDT and CDR2 is YYEEEE. The CDR3 sequence: CASSFMTGHMNTEAFF. The CDR3 DNA reads as TGTGCCAGCAGCTTTATGACAGGTCATATGAACACTGAAGCTTTCTTT.

This clone was seen only once. The V call is TRBV27, the J call TRBJ2-1; 13 bases line up with TRBD2. The CDR3 contains 18 residues. CDR1 and CDR2 (germline): MNHEY, SMNVEV (reference sequence). V shed 5 bases and J 6 bases; nucleotides not matched to a gene: 13. The CDR3 coding sequence is TGTGCCAGCAGTCTCGGGACTAGCGGGGCCATACGGCTCAATGAGCAGTTCTTC. This encodes CASSLGTSGAIRLNEQFF.

The chain recombines TRBV7-8 with TRBJ2-5, with D possibly TRBD2 on 6 matching bases. The germline CDR1 and CDR2 sequences are SGHVS and FQNEAQ. Deletions cut 3 bases from V and 4 bases from J, with 15 bases between. The CDR3 is made up of 15 amino acids. This chain's CDR3 is CASSFRGGNRETQYF. The CDR3 DNA reads TGTGCCAGCAGCTTCCGAGGAGGGAATAGAGAGACCCAGTACTTC.

The V gene is TRBV19, the J gene TRBJ2-7, with 15 bases fitting TRBD2. Unmatched junction bases numbered 9, after V lost 5 bases and J lost 4 bases. Germline CDR1 LNHDA, CDR2 SQIVND (reference sequence). This CDR3 spans 17 amino acids. In DNA form, the CDR3 reads TGTGCCAGTAGTCCCTGGGGACTAGCGGGAGGCGGATACGAGCAGTACTTC. Translation: CASSPWGLAGGGYEQYF. The whole variable domain, filled in from reference TRBV19 and TRBJ2-7, reads DGGITQSPKYLFRKEGQNVTLSCEQNLNHDAMYWYRQDPGQGLRLIYYSQIVNDFQKGDIAEGYSVSREKKESFPLTVTSAQKNPTAFYLCASSPWGLAGGGYEQYFGPGTRLTVT.

V and J are TRBV10-2 and TRBJ1-5; no clear D. There are 14 residues in the CDR3. Per germline, CDR1 WSHSY and CDR2 SAAADI. The V end lost 3 bases, the J end lost 6 bases, and 12 bases lay between the germline ends. The CDR3 region is CASSDVRSGQPQHF. CDR3 nucleotide sequence: TGCGCCAGCAGTGATGTGAGGAGCGGTCAGCCCCAGCATTTT.

The genes are TRBV14 and TRBJ1-3, with TRBD1 identical over 9 bases. The CDR3 has 17 amino acids. V was clipped by 4 bases and J by 0 bases; unmatched bases: 7. CDR1 and CDR2 (germline): SGHDN, FVKESK. The CDR3 is CASSLRTGDPSGNTIYF. In DNA, the CDR3 is TGTGCCAGCAGCCTTCGGACAGGGGACCCCTCTGGAAACACCATATATTTT.